This entry concerns a single T cell receptor (beta chain). This CDR3 comprises 13 residues. Germline-derived CDR1 and CDR2 are MNHEY and SVGAGI. The V gene lost 6 bases and the J gene lost 1 base, with 7 bases spanning the gap. The data were obtained in a study of blood T cell repertoires in COVID-19. Participants were aged roughly 18 to 90 years, lived in around 22 US areas, and enrolled virtually. Participants' reported clinical history set cohort assignment. Only in-frame clones appear in the TCRdb table, and some are missing; sequencing was by immunoSEQ multiplex PCR. Counted here are 350,000 to 400,000 clones, 87% occurring once; the ten biggest clones make up about 2.1%.

V usage is TRBV6-5 and J usage is TRBJ1-3; D is ambiguous. The sample was PBMCs or T cells enriched from blood (not recorded which). The source is a man aged 40-50 years in a cohort exposed to, infected with or recovered from COVID-19 (not recorded which). CDR3 nucleotides: TGTGCCAGCAGCTTAACTTCTGGAAACACCATATATTTT. Residues: CASSLTSGNTIYF.